Shown below are 31 T cell receptor beta chains from a single sample sequenced in a study of blood T cell repertoires in COVID-19. TCRdb keeps only in-frame clones here, not all; method: immunoSEQ multiplex PCR. The sample has 75,000 to 85,000 clones; 82% are singletons. The sample comprised peripheral blood. Every receptor here comes from a human donor in a cohort sampled during active COVID-19.

This clone was seen a few times. V gene TRBV7-9 combines with J gene TRBJ2-7, with 7 bases that match TRBD2. The CDR3 runs 12 residues. Losses at the gene ends were 5 bases for V and 4 bases for J; bases not matched to a gene: 2. CDR1 SEHNR and CDR2 FQNEAQ come from the germline V gene (reference sequence). The CDR3 loop is CASSEAGYEQYF. In DNA form, the CDR3 reads TGTGCCAGCAGCGAAGCGGGATACGAGCAGTACTTC. The complete variable domain, with remaining parts taken from reference TRBV7-9 and TRBJ2-7, reads DTGVSQNPRHKITKRGQNVTFRCDPISEHNRLYWYRQTLGQGPEFLTYFQNEAQLEKSRLLSDRFSAERPKGSFSTLEIQRTEQGDSAMYLCASSEAGYEQYFGPGTRLTVT.

This clone came up a few times. CDR3 protein: CASSSPAGGILNTEAFF. Here the CDR3 DNA reads TGTGCCAGCAGTTCCCCAGCAGGAGGAATCTTGAACACTGAAGCTTTCTTT. The chain is built from TRBV28 and TRBJ1-1; D is unresolved. The CDR3 has 17 amino acids. V gave up 4 bases and J gave up 0 bases, with 18 bases separating them. In germline, CDR1 is MDHEN, CDR2 SYDVKM.

This chain uses TRBV7-2 with TRBJ2-2, with 7 bases lining up with TRBD1. Germline CDR1 reads SGHTA; CDR2 reads FQGNSA. The trim removed 6 bases at V and 2 bases at J, leaving 6 bases unmatched. CDR3 length: 15 amino acids. DNA of the CDR3: TGTGCCAGCAGACCTGGGACAGCAAACACCGGGGAGCTGTTTTTT. This translates into CASRPGTANTGELFF.

The V gene is TRBV29-1, the J gene TRBJ2-1, with 10 positions matching TRBD1. The CDR3 spans 14 residues. V shed 6 bases and J 7 bases; nucleotides not matched to a gene: 9. CDR1 is SQVTM and CDR2 is ANQGSEA in the germline V gene. The DNA of the CDR3 is TGCAGCGTCGTACCGGGACAGGGGATGAATGAGCAGTTCTTC. Its protein is CSVVPGQGMNEQFF.

This chain links TRBV7-2 with TRBJ1-2; no clear D gene. Trimming removed 7 bases at V and 8 bases at J, with 20 bases between. The CDR3 spans 14 residues. Germline-derived CDR1 and CDR2 are SGHTA and FQGNSA. The CDR3 region has the DNA TGTGCCAGCACTCCATCAGACGGGATTGTCGGCTACACCTTC. Translating gives CASTPSDGIVGYTF.

The chain recombines TRBV5-6 with TRBJ2-2; D uncertain. The CDR3 has 15 amino acids. CDR1 is SGHDT and CDR2 is YYEEEE in the germline V gene. The V end lost 4 bases, the J end lost 4 bases, and 14 bases lay between the germline ends. The CDR3 region is CASSTATVSTGELFF. CDR3 nucleotide sequence: TGTGCCAGCAGCACCGCTACGGTTTCCACCGGGGAGCTGTTTTTT.

The chain carries TRBV28 and TRBJ1-5, with D maybe TRBD1 (6 bases). Germline V lookup: CDR1 MDHEN, CDR2 SYDVKM. The CDR3 has 18 amino acids. V lost 5 bases to trimming and J lost 3 bases, with 23 bases between them. The CDR3 region has the DNA TGTGCCAGCAGTCTACCGAACGGGGCGCAGGGGTTCAATCAGCCCCAGCATTTT. It codes for CASSLPNGAQGFNQPQHF.

The rearrangement joins TRBV11-3 to TRBJ2-5; 10 nucleotides align to TRBD2. The J segment lost 5 bases and the V segment lost 0 bases, leaving 9 bases of the junction unmatched. This CDR3 comprises 17 residues. CDR1 is SGHNT, CDR2 YENEEA, per germline. The CDR3 DNA sequence: TGTGCCAGCAGCTTAGACCCTATAGCGGGGGGATGGGAGACCCAGTACTTC. This sequence encodes CASSLDPIAGGWETQYF.

The rearrangement uses TRBV2 and TRBJ1-1; D gene ambiguous. Between the trimmed V and J ends, which lost 6 bases and 1 base, there was a span of 12 bases. CDR3 length equals 14 residues. Per the germline V gene, CDR1 is SNHLY and CDR2 is FYNNEI. This CDR3 is CASSQPGRNTEAFF. In DNA form, the CDR3 reads TGTGCCAGCAGCCAACCGGGTCGGAACACTGAAGCTTTCTTT.

V usage is TRBV6-5 and J usage is TRBJ1-3, with D perhaps matching TRBD1 (5 bases). V lost 4 bases, J lost 4 bases, and 8 bases lay in between. There are 13 residues in the CDR3. Germline CDR1 reads MNHEY; CDR2 reads SVGAGI. The CDR3 protein is CASSSGQGNTIYF. The CDR3 DNA reads TGTGCCAGCAGTTCAGGGCAAGGAAACACCATATATTTT.

This chain links TRBV7-9 with TRBJ1-3; D gene uncertain. The CDR3 runs to 17 residues. CDR1 is SEHNR and CDR2 is FQNEAQ in the germline V gene (reference sequence). The V gene lost 5 bases and the J gene lost 0 bases, with 17 bases spanning the gap. For the CDR3, the DNA is TGTGCCAGCAGCCCCTCGGGCCTGAGGGCCTCTGGAAACACCATATATTTT. This translates into CASSPSGLRASGNTIYF.

V is TRBV6-5 and J is TRBJ2-7; D perhaps matches TRBD1 (5 bases). The CDR3 length is 14 residues. V gave up 4 bases and J gave up 6 bases, with 16 bases separating them. Germline V CDR1 and CDR2: MNHEY, SVGAGI. CDR3: CASSSTATLREQYF. The CDR3 DNA reads as TGTGCCAGCAGTTCGACAGCCACTCTACGCGAGCAGTACTTC.

This clone was counted once. The chain recombines TRBV11-2 with TRBJ1-6; no reliable D call. CDR1 is SGHAT and CDR2 is FQNNGV in the germline V gene. CDR3 length: 14 amino acids. The ends were cut back, 4 bases at V and 7 bases at J, with 11 bases in the middle. This chain's CDR3 is CASSSGVLNSPLHF. DNA of the CDR3: TGTGCCAGCAGCTCCGGTGTGTTGAATTCACCCCTCCACTTT.

The J gene is TRBJ1-1, the V gene TRBV3-1 (or the pseudogene TRBV3-2), with D possibly TRBD1 on 6 matching bases. The germline CDR1 and CDR2 sequences are LGHDT and YNNKEL (reference sequence). V lost 2 bases and J lost 5, with 12 bases in between. The CDR3 is made up of 14 amino acids. The CDR3 DNA is TGTGCCAGCAGCCAAAAACAGGGATATACTGAAGCTTTCTTT. Its protein is CASSQKQGYTEAFF.

This clone was seen only once. The genes are TRBV4-1 and TRBJ2-7, with unresolved D. V lost 0 bases and J lost 2, with 14 bases in between. The CDR3 totals 16 residues. CDR1 is MGHRA, CDR2 YSYEKL, per germline. The CDR3 sequence: CASSQEVSSPPYEQYF. CDR3 nucleotides: TGCGCCAGCAGCCAAGAAGTCTCAAGCCCCCCCTACGAGCAGTACTTC.

This chain connects TRBV5-1 to TRBJ1-2, with D maybe TRBD1 (5 bases). The CDR3 covers 14 residues. Germline V gene lookup returns CDR1 SGHRS and CDR2 YFSETQ. The V gene lost 4 bases and the J gene lost 0 bases, with 10 bases spanning the gap. The CDR3 loop reads CASSPATANYGYTF. The CDR3 DNA sequence: TGCGCCAGCAGCCCCGCGACAGCTAACTATGGCTACACCTTC.

This clone appeared once. The chain links TRBV5-1 to TRBJ1-1; no firm D call. V lost 0 bases to trimming and J lost 1 base, with 7 bases between them. Germline CDR1 and CDR2: SGHRS and YFSETQ. This CDR3 is 14 amino acids long. The CDR3 DNA follows: TGCGCCAGCAGCTTGGACGTGAGGAACACTGAAGCTTTCTTT. Its translation is CASSLDVRNTEAFF.

The V gene is TRBV19, the J gene TRBJ2-3; TRBD2 matches 8 bases. The CDR3 has 16 amino acids. The junction had 11 bases not matched to a gene; V was cut back by 6 bases and J by 3 bases. CDR1 is LNHDA and CDR2 is SQIVND in the germline V gene (reference sequence). The chain's CDR3 is CASRSQRGGLTDTQYF. DNA for the CDR3: TGTGCCAGTAGGAGTCAACGGGGGGGCCTAACAGATACGCAGTATTTT.

The V and J genes are TRBV18 and TRBJ1-2, with a tentative D call TRBD1 (5 bases). The CDR3 has 14 residues. V was clipped by 3 bases and J by 4 bases, with 12 bases between them. Looked up from germline, CDR1 is KGHSH and CDR2 is LQKENI. CDR3 bases: TGTGCCAGCTCACCCTCAGGGTCAGGCTATGGCTACACCTTC. As protein: CASSPSGSGYGYTF.

The J gene is TRBJ1-4, the V gene TRBV5-4; 8 bases agree with TRBD1. Trimming at V came to 4 bases and at J to 7 bases, leaving 9 bases not matched to a gene. Germline CDR1 and CDR2: SGHNT and YYREEE (reference sequence). The CDR3 covers 15 residues. The CDR3 nucleotides are TGTGCCAGCAGCAAAGGACAGGGTGAGGGTGAAAAACTGTTTTTT. As protein: CASSKGQGEGEKLFF.

The V call is TRBV18, the J call TRBJ2-6, with 12 nucleotides matching TRBD2. Germline CDR1 KGHSH, CDR2 LQKENI. CDR3 length equals 18 residues. V was clipped by 5 bases and J by 2 bases; unmatched bases: 7. For the CDR3, the DNA is TGTGCCAGCTCATCCCGACTAGCGGGGGTAGCTGGGGCCAACGTCCTGACTTTC. Translation gives CASSSRLAGVAGANVLTF.

The chain joins TRBV5-1 to TRBJ1-1; D gene unclear. From germline, CDR1 is SGHRS and CDR2 YFSETQ. This CDR3 has 14 amino acids. Trimming pared 3 bases from V and 0 bases from J, leaving 9 bases between. For the CDR3, the DNA is TGCGCCAGCAGCTATGGCTCCTTGAACACTGAAGCTTTCTTT. Residues: CASSYGSLNTEAFF.

V usage is TRBV7-8 and J usage is TRBJ1-4, with 10 bases identical to TRBD1. The ends lost 5 bases at V and 8 bases at J; junction bases unmatched: 5. The CDR3 length is 14 residues. Germline lookup yields CDR1 SGHVS and CDR2 FQNEAQ. The CDR3 DNA follows: TGTGCCAGCAGCAATGACAGGGGGCGGGAAAAACTGTTTTTT. This encodes CASSNDRGREKLFF.

The genes are TRBV19 and TRBJ1-4; D call uncertain. This CDR3 comprises 11 residues. The germline CDR1 and CDR2 sequences are LNHDA and SQIVND (reference sequence). Trimming pared 2 bases from V and 7 bases from J, leaving 2 bases between. CDR3 in DNA: TGTGCCAGTAGTATACGTGAAAAACTGTTTTTT. Amino acids: CASSIREKLFF.

This clone has just one count. The rearrangement joins TRBV18 to TRBJ1-1; TRBD1 matches at 9 bases. The V segment lost 4 bases and the J segment 6 bases; nucleotides outside the gene matches: 9. The CDR3 is made up of 15 amino acids. The V gene's germline CDR1 is KGHSH and CDR2 LQKENI. The CDR3 reads CASSLRQGGRSEAFF. CDR3 DNA: TGTGCCAGCTCACTTCGACAGGGGGGAAGGTCTGAAGCTTTCTTT.

This chain uses TRBV2 with TRBJ2-3; D not resolved. V was shortened by 6 bases and J by 3 bases, with 4 bases between the two germline ends. The CDR3 is 11 residues long. Germline CDR1 and CDR2: SNHLY and FYNNEI. CDR3 loop: CASSRTDTQYF. Written as DNA, the CDR3 is TGTGCCAGCAGCCGGACAGATACGCAGTATTTT.

V and J are TRBV2 and TRBJ2-7, with a tentative D call TRBD1 (6 bases). The CDR3 length is 15 residues. Germline CDR1 SNHLY, CDR2 FYNNEI. Trimming took 7 bases from V and 5 from J, leaving 21 bases between them. The CDR3 sequence: CASTSVGTKSNEQYF. The CDR3, as DNA: TGTGCCAGCACATCGGTCGGGACAAAAAGCAACGAGCAGTACTTC.

The J gene is TRBJ2-1, the V gene TRBV10-3; D not resolved. Deletions cut 6 bases from V and 8 bases from J, with 11 bases between. The CDR3 totals 12 residues. Per germline, CDR1 ENHRY and CDR2 SYGVKD. The CDR3 spells CAIRASGYEQFF. As DNA, the CDR3 is TGTGCCATCAGGGCTTCGGGTTATGAGCAGTTCTTC.

This chain joins TRBV7-6 and TRBJ1-6; 8 nucleotides agree with TRBD1. Germline CDR1 and CDR2: SGHVS and FNYEAQ. The CDR3 totals 17 residues. V shed 5 bases and J 9 bases; nucleotides not matched to a gene: 15. The CDR3 loop reads CASSPGPTGAQGSPLHF. DNA of the CDR3: TGTGCCAGCAGCCCAGGCCCGACAGGGGCCCAGGGTTCACCCCTCCACTTT.

The chain combines TRBV10-3 with TRBJ2-3; D may be TRBD1 (5 bases). V was trimmed by 3 bases and J by 4 bases, leaving 11 bases between them. The germline gives CDR1 ENHRY, CDR2 SYGVKD. The CDR3 runs 14 residues. This chain's CDR3 is CAISDMGLADTQYF. CDR3 DNA sequence: TGTGCCATCAGTGACATGGGGCTCGCAGATACGCAGTATTTT.

In nucleotides, the CDR3 is TGTGCCAGCAGTTTTGGCAGGGAAAGGCTGTTTTTT. Residues: CASSFGRERLFF. This sequence joins TRBV12-3 or TRBV12-4 and TRBJ2-2; D may be TRBD1 (5 bases). The CDR3 loop spans 12 amino acids. V lost 3 bases to trimming and J lost 13 bases, with 12 bases between them.